This is a list of T cell receptor beta chains from one sample in a study of CXCR3-negative and CXCR3-positive naive CD8 T cells. TCRdb reanalyzed the 5' RACE reads, giving one entry per CDR3 protein sequence and no DNA. The sample table includes some 54,000 distinct CDR3 sequences. Sequenced material: naive CXCR3+ CD8+ T cells from blood. Receptor source: a human donor in good health. Some clones in this sample may be carry-over from other donors' samples. The CDR3 runs from the conserved cysteine through the conserved F or W.

J,V,CDR3
TRBJ1-2,TRBV7-9,CASSLELRGEEDYGYTF
TRBJ2-1,TRBV7-9,CASEAGALFNEQFF
TRBJ2-1,TRBV7-9,CASSLVRGGIYNEQFF
TRBJ1-4,TRBV5-1,CASSWTGRDEKLFF
TRBJ2-7,TRBV27,CASSLTGGREQYF
TRBJ2-1,TRBV5-1,CASSQRTSSYNEQFF
TRBJ2-7,TRBV7-3,CASSSRWGYEQYF
TRBJ2-1,TRBV29-1,CSVIGLVGNEQFF
TRBJ1-1,TRBV12-3/TRBV12-4,CASSPWGNTEAFF
TRBJ2-2,TRBV2,CASTLANTGELFF
TRBJ2-5,TRBV28,CASSFATGGETQYF
TRBJ2-1,TRBV29-1,CSATGTSGGRIYNEQFF
TRBJ1-1,TRBV29-1,CSVEPPGNTEAFF
TRBJ1-1,TRBV28,CASRAPLTQPVNTEAFF
TRBJ2-5,TRBV6-5,CASRVSGGTQETQYF
TRBJ2-7,TRBV28,CASIPLGTGPSYEQYF
TRBJ2-3,TRBV20-1,CSARDLLAGGGDTQYF
TRBJ1-1,TRBV7-2,CASSGALGAEAFF
TRBJ2-5,TRBV28,CASSLRLAEQETQYF
TRBJ2-7,TRBV7-9,CASSSTPMGVTYEQYF
TRBJ1-1,TRBV4-2,CASSQPGLNTEAFF
TRBJ2-3,TRBV4-2,CASSHGTSGALDTQYF
TRBJ1-1,TRBV6-5,CASSLPPGDFTEAFF
TRBJ1-1,TRBV20-1,CSARDIGGDAEAFF
TRBJ1-2,TRBV28,CASSNRGWDNYGYTF
TRBJ2-2,TRBV4-3,CASSQEVRGVMNTGELFF
TRBJ1-2,TRBV6-2/TRBV6-3,CATTARVQSGSYGYTF
TRBJ2-2,TRBV7-9,CASPPPSTGELFF
TRBJ1-6,TRBV9,CASSDGQGTPPLHF
TRBJ1-1,TRBV12-3/TRBV12-4,CASSFTVGTEAFF
TRBJ2-7,TRBV4-3,CASSQDRDGYYEQYF
TRBJ2-7,TRBV5-1,CASSLTPGSPYEQYF
TRBJ2-3,TRBV6-5,CASSLAGVTDTQYF
TRBJ1-2,TRBV15,CATSRAALDYGYTF
TRBJ1-1,TRBV11-2,CASSSSGGGATEAFF
TRBJ2-5,TRBV10-2,CASQGTGIGETQYF
TRBJ2-7,TRBV14,CASSQVLYEQYF
TRBJ1-4,TRBV9,CASSEEGRGSEKLFF
TRBJ2-1,TRBV7-9,CASAPANEQFF
TRBJ2-1,TRBV7-9,CASGGVAYNEQFF
TRBJ2-7,TRBV20-1,CSARERVSYEQYF
TRBJ2-3,TRBV10-2,CASSEAGGTDTQYF
TRBJ1-2,TRBV29-1,CSGDRGHGYTF